This is a list of T cell receptor beta chains from one sample in a study of Tregs in tolerant kidney transplant recipients. Clones were sequenced by immunoSEQ multiplex PCR, and TCRdb holds only the in-frame ones, with some missing. The repertoire holds some 110,000 clones, with almost 95% as singletons. Sequencing was done on a sample of CD4+ T cells from blood. The receptors derive from a human donor in good health. Both conserved end residues are trimmed from each CDR3.

V	J	CDR3
TRBV28	TRBJ1-4	ASSSQGTGDEKLF
TRBV9	TRBJ1-6	ASSGRTPDSPLH
TRBV18	TRBJ2-7	ASSPPSYPYEQY
TRBV19	TRBJ1-1	ACLGGPVNTEAF
TRBV6-6	TRBJ2-5	ASSDPGKKETQY
TRBV19	TRBJ1-3	ASRRQGLSGNTIY
TRBV29-1	TRBJ1-1	STAQGDTEAF
TRBV5-5	TRBJ2-5	ASSLVPQETQY
TRBV30	TRBJ2-3	AWSPGTSGAADTQY
TRBV15	TRBJ1-3	ATSRDEVSSGNTIY
TRBV5-1	TRBJ1-4	ASSLGDRGPEKLF
TRBV11-2	TRBJ2-1	ASSLSLAASYNEQF
TRBV7-2	TRBJ2-3	ASSWGGLAGSDTQY
TRBV6-5	TRBJ2-2	ATFQTGRNTGELF
TRBV19	TRBJ2-2	ASSINAGRSGELF
TRBV6-5	TRBJ2-1	ASSYGLAGGVNEQF
TRBV7-8	TRBJ2-1	ASSFRRDEQF
TRBV11-2	TRBJ2-3	ASSFLAGEADTQY
TRBV5-1	TRBJ1-3	ASSPGTGDRNTIY
TRBV7-3	TRBJ2-1	ASSLSTSSYNEQF
TRBV7-9	TRBJ1-2	ASSQGTATNYGYT
TRBV2	TRBJ1-1	ASSVNTLAEAF
TRBV7-3	TRBJ2-3	ASSLGSQDTQY